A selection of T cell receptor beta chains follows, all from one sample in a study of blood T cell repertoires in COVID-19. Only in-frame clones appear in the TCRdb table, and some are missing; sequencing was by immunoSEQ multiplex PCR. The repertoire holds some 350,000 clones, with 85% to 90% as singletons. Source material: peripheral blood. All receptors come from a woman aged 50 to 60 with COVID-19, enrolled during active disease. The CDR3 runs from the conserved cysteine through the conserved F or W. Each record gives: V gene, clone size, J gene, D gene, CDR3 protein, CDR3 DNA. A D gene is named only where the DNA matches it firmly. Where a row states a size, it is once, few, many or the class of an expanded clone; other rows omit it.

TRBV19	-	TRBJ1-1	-	CASSYTWNTEAFF	TGTGCCAGTAGTTATACATGGAACACTGAAGCTTTCTTT
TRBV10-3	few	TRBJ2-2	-	CAISAENPNTGELFF	TGTGCCATCAGTGCCGAGAATCCGAACACCGGGGAGCTGTTTTTT
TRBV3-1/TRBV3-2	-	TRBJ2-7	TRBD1	CASSQGQGRYEQYF	TGTGCCAGCAGCCAGGGACAGGGCCGCTACGAGCAGTACTTC
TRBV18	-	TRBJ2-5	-	CASSQWETQYF	TGTGCCAGCTCCCAGTGGGAGACCCAGTACTTC
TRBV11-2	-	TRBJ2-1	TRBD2	CASSPLAGDVNEQFF	TGTGCCAGCAGCCCCCTAGCGGGAGATGTCAATGAGCAGTTCTTC
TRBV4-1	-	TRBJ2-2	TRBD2	CASSHPGGASTGELFF	TGCGCCAGCAGCCACCCGGGGGGGGCTTCCACCGGGGAGCTGTTTTTT
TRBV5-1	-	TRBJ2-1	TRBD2	CASSKGTSGGNEQFF	TGCGCCAGCAGCAAAGGGACTAGCGGGGGAAATGAGCAGTTCTTC
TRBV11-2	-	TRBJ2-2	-	CASSRRRAVITQNGELFF	TGTGCCAGCAGCCGGAGGAGGGCCGTCATAACTCAGAACGGGGAGCTGTTTTTT
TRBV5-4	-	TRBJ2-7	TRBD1	CASSLPGQGAYEQYF	TGTGCCAGCAGCCTCCCGGGACAGGGGGCCTACGAGCAGTACTTC
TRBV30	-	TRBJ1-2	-	CAWSVGVGNYGYTF	TGTGCCTGGAGTGTAGGGGTCGGTAATTATGGCTACACCTTC
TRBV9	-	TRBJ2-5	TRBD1	CASSVETGGRETQYF	TGTGCCAGCAGCGTAGAGACAGGGGGCAGGGAGACCCAGTACTTC
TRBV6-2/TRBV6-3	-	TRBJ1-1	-	CASSSFSRTGVNTEAFF	TGTGCCAGCAGTTCATTTAGCCGGACGGGAGTGAACACTGAAGCTTTCTTT
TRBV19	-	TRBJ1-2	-	CASSPPAGAVANYGYTF	TGTGCCAGTAGTCCCCCGGCGGGGGCAGTAGCTAACTATGGCTACACCTTC
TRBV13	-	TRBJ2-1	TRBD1	CASRAGTGGDEQFF	TGTGCCAGCAGGGCCGGGACAGGGGGCGATGAGCAGTTCTTC
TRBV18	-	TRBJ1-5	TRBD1	CASSSNPGQEQHF	TGTGCCAGCTCATCGAACCCGGGACAGGAACAGCATTTT
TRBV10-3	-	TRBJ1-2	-	CAISERTPNYGYTF	TGTGCCATCAGTGAGAGGACACCTAACTATGGCTACACCTTC
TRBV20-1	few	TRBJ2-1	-	CSARQYNEQFF	TGCAGTGCTAGACAGTACAATGAGCAGTTCTTC
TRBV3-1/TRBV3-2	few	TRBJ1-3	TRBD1	CASSLSGQGRNTIYF	TGTGCCAGCAGCCTATCCGGACAGGGGAGAAACACCATATATTTT
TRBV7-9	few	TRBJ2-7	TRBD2	CASSLGLAGRNEQYF	TGTGCCAGCAGCTTAGGGCTAGCGGGGAGGAACGAGCAGTACTTC
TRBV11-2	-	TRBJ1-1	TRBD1	CASKRGPGQGTMNTEAFF	TGTGCCAGCAAGCGGGGGCCGGGACAGGGGACAATGAACACTGAAGCTTTCTTT
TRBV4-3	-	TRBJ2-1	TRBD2	CASSQEYRTSGEMWDNEQFF	TGCGCCAGCAGCCAAGAATACAGGACTAGCGGGGAGATGTGGGACAATGAGCAGTTCTTC
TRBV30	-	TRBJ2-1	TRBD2	CAWNFMLAGGPGGEQFF	TGTGCCTGGAATTTTATGCTAGCGGGAGGGCCAGGGGGTGAGCAGTTCTTC
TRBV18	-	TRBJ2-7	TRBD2	CASGTSGRVEQYF	TGTGCCAGCGGGACTAGCGGGAGGGTTGAGCAGTACTTC
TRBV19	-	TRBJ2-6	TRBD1	CASRIETGASGANVLTF	TGTGCCAGTAGGATAGAGACAGGGGCGTCCGGGGCCAACGTCCTGACTTTC
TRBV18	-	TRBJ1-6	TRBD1	CASSPTGTGLYNSPLHF	TGTGCCAGCTCACCGACCGGGACAGGGCTTTATAATTCACCCCTCCACTTT
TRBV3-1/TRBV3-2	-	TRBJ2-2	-	CASSQRDTGELFF	TGTGCCAGCAGCCAGAGGGATACCGGGGAGCTGTTTTTT